This TCR beta chain was captured by sequencing in a study of human T cells and chemical hapten exposure. Across the whole study: Patients, predominantly female, presented with alopecia areata, totalis or universalis. Study-wide results and limits: TCRs above 1 in 1000 frequency did not change with DPC sensitization. There were significantly more large CDR3 similarity clusters among expanded TCRs than among controls. Patch test score showed a positive correlation with PT1 expanded TCR counts.

A word on this clonotype: The target antigen is unknown.

Germline V gives CDR1 SGHAT, CDR2 FQNNGV. V was pared by 5 bases and J by 9 bases, with 14 bases between. The CDR3 sequence is 13 residues long. Time point specified: pre-sensitization, week 0. Treatment noted: therapeutic diphenylcyclopropenone sensitization with weekly scalp DPC. TCRdb recomputed calls from the RACE reads with MiXCR, one row per CDR3 protein. Seen here are 200,000 to 300,000 distinct CDR3 sequences, about 9% observed once, and the top ten hold over 2%. Sequences were derived from whole blood, sampled in connection with sensitization to the hapten diphenylcyclopropenone (DPC). This TCR came from a woman aged 40 to 50 with alopecia areata. Some clones in this sample may be carry-over from other donors' samples. The rearrangement joins TRBV11-2 to TRBJ1-5; D call uncertain. CDR3 DNA sequence: TGTGCCAGCAGCACCCAGGCGGACCTGCCCCAGCATTTT. Its protein is CASSTQADLPQHF. Filled out from reference TRBV11-2 and TRBJ1-5, the complete variable domain reads EAGVAQSPRYKIIEKRQSVAFWCNPISGHATLYWYQQILGQGPKLLIQFQNNGVVDDSQLPKDRFSAERLKGVDSTLKIQPAKLEDSAVYLCASSTQADLPQHFGDGTRLSIL.